This T cell receptor beta chain is drawn from a study of T cell responses to AZD1222 COVID-19 vaccine (TCRdb year 2021). Background on the whole study: AZD1222 recipients whose second dose came at about 4 weeks and those whose second dose came at about 12 weeks were combined into one group, since spike-specific TCR depth and breadth did not differ between the two schedules. A total of 240 or so trial participants underwent TCR sequencing, of whom about 210 had received two doses of AZD1222 and around 25 had received two doses of the MenACWY control vaccine. Trial participants were enrolled by age into subgroups of 18-55, 56-69 and 70-plus years, and about 150, 27 and 61 TCR-sequenced participants, respectively, were included in these subgroups. General study outcomes and caveats: Conclusions about previously exposed vaccinees were limited because only six AZD1222 recipients were SARS-CoV-2 seropositive at baseline. Because no day 14 peak-response samples were available, repertoires were characterized only after the peak T cell response. Most participants were white British and females outnumbered males, and the authors suggested that clonal diversity may have been underestimated. After two AZD1222 doses, both the breadth and the depth of spike-specific TCRs were significantly higher than at day 0 and than in MenACWY recipients. The vaccine-associated CD4 TCRs covered the entire spike protein, and the dominant responses fell in regions 160-218 and 743-854. Reportedly, close to half of the unique spike-specific TCRs recognized epitopes lying outside the regions that are mutated in the B.1.351 and B.1.1.7 variants. The 56-69-year group was small, and its depth increase did not reach significance, likely because of low power.

V loses 6 bases at its end and J loses 7 bases; junction bases beyond the gene matches: 6. The germline V gene (reference sequence) provides CDR1 LNHDA and CDR2 SQIVND. The CDR3 starts with the cysteine, ends with the phenylalanine, and has 14 residues. Left in the record is the CDR3 DNA by itself, 42 bases read in frame from the first base. The CDR3 regions of human TCRbeta chains were subjected to immunosequencing. The original methods were these. TCRs in the repertoires were matched against a reference library of SARS-CoV-2-specific TCRs that had been generated with the MIRA antigen-specificity platform. Breadth was defined as the fraction of unique TCRs that were SARS-CoV-2-associated, and depth was defined as the fraction of total T cells that were SARS-CoV-2-associated. Each spike-specific TCR was assigned to its reactive spike region and to a CD4 or CD8 class using the MIRA data. Log10-transformed breadth and depth values were compared by one-way ANOVA with Sidak's multiple comparisons tests. TCRdb took this table from immuneACCESS and kept in-frame rearrangements with V and J called. Such tables lack part of the clones; where checked against another copy, unresolved V genes explain under half of the gap, and the rest is unexplained. The V and J calls and clone size were taken over from that table, and D and trimming were inferred from the DNA. Present in this sample are roughly 150,000 clones, 80% to 95% of which were seen just once. The top ten constitute approximately 1.5% of the sample.

The time point label corresponds to: baseline before first vaccination. Vaccinee samples were obtained from the UK trials COV001 and COV002, which included a single-blind randomized controlled phase 2/3 trial of AZD1222 (ChAdOx1 nCoV-19) in healthy adults. Trial participant PBMC samples were collected at day 0 and day 28 after the second dose for TCRbeta chain sequencing. Comments on this clone: Its antigen target is currently unknown. There are no base qualities to consult, and no much larger clone falls within one base.

Sequencing was performed on peripheral blood, taken on day 0 of AZD1222 vaccination. This sequence uses TRBV19 and TRBJ2-2; the central 9 bases match TRBD1. This TCR came from an adult in good health. This receptor carries the CDR3 CASSPGQGIGELFF. The nucleotide sequence is given as TGTGCCAGTAGCCCGGGACAGGGAATCGGGGAGCTGTTTTTT.